Below, one T cell receptor beta chain is given with its context. The sample holds many counts of this clonotype. It has no known antigen specificity. Base qualities are not provided; no much larger clone lies one nucleotide away. This record comes from a study of T cells in Graves' hyperthyroidism and ophthalmopathy (dated by TCRdb to the late 2010s). In terms of the full investigation: Peripheral blood was collected at initial diagnosis, before any treatment. The approximately 95 discovery patients were divided at random into training and test sets in a 7:3 ratio. The study also compared thyroid tissue and blood T-cell repertoires from 5 to 7 Graves' hyperthyroidism patients. TCR V-J signatures able to tell the groups apart were searched for in a discovery cohort of some 97 patients, of whom more than 40 had Graves' ophthalmopathy and roughly 57 had stable Graves' hyperthyroidism. TCR Vbeta CDR3 sequencing of 120 to 150 peripheral blood samples (over 40 ophthalmopathy, roughly 74 hyperthyroidism and around 17 progressor patients) is reported in the paper. Once sampling was done, hyperthyroidism patients were given methimazole at a starting dose of 30 mg daily, whereas ophthalmopathy patients were given high-dose intravenous methylprednisolone. An independent validation cohort of fewer than 20 hyperthyroidism patients and 17 patients who later progressed to ophthalmopathy tested prospective prediction of ophthalmopathy.

Amplification of TCR beta CDR3 regions was carried out from RNA transcripts. A first-round RT-PCR of the TCR CDR3 used the HTBI primer set with the Qiagen OneStep RT-PCR kit. Libraries were constructed in a second round of multiplex PCR, after which size selection and purification were performed. Sequencing of the libraries was done on an Illumina HiSeq2000 using paired-end 100 bp reads. As for the authors' bioinformatics: SOAPnuke was used to process the raw data, with reads discarded if the reads contained adapters or uncalled bases, had a mean Phred below 15, or lacked an exact constant-primer or identifier match. High-quality paired reads were merged with COPE v1.2.5, and unique nucleotide sequences were defined as clonotypes. MiTCR v1.1 was used to align clonotypes to the IMGT TRBV, TRBD and TRBJ reference segments. The analysis included only V-J combinations with a frequency above 0.0001, which together covered 99% to 99.2% of the repertoires. A TCS score was defined as the ratio of F50 (clonal expansion) to E x V (chaos), with BLOSUM62-based TCRdist applied between CDR3 peptides within each V-J. Welch's t-statistics and random forest reduced 450 to 600 V-J features to 10 to 15, which were used in a naive Bayes classifier (R e1071). Using fastp at Q25 and MiXCR, TCRdb reprocessed the public reads and kept productive beta chains. Rows with one shared CDR3 protein collapse into an entry with the most common genes and DNA. Clone size and V and J calls follow TCRdb, not the original study. The sample contains a few hundred thousand distinct CDR3 sequences, 15% of them found a single time. Clones ranked in the top ten supply about 33% of the sample.

Including cysteine and phenylalanine, the CDR3 has 15 amino acids. The retained sequence is limited to the CDR3, 45 bases, with the frame set at the first base. The germline V gene specifies MNHEY as CDR1 and SVGEGT as CDR2. Trimming accounts for 2 bases at V and 3 bases at J, while the number of junction bases matched to no gene is 3. Overall study results and their limits: No statistical method was used to fix the sample size in advance, and group allocation was not hidden from the investigators. Most expanded thyroid clonotypes (frequency above 0.001) were also detected in blood, suggesting blood repertoires may reflect thyroid immune responses. In validation, the model predicted progression to ophthalmopathy with over 65% sensitivity and 72% to 75% specificity, a median of 6.5 months before onset. Ophthalmopathy was separated from stable hyperthyroidism by a 13 V-J signature model, with 85% to 90% sensitivity and about 81% specificity obtained in cross-validation and 80%/75% obtained in testing.

A patient counted as having stable Graves' hyperthyroidism if no progression to ophthalmopathy occurred over 18 months of follow-up. Hyperthyroidism patients were aged 18 to 65 years and newly diagnosed, with disease duration of less than 2 months. The study excluded patients with uncontrolled infections, other autoimmune diseases, pregnancy or lactation. Clinical symptoms, serum thyroxine and TRAb, thyroid ultrasound, and orbital computed tomography formed the basis for the diagnoses. Ficoll-Paque density gradient centrifugation was used to isolate PBMCs from 8 to 10 ml of fresh peripheral blood. Total RNA was extracted with Trizol reagent, and quality was checked on an Agilent 2100 Bioanalyzer.

This chain is built from TRBV6-2 or TRBV6-3 and TRBJ2-7, with 11 bases aligning to TRBD1. Sample: blood. This receptor was identified in a woman in her 30s with Graves' hyperthyroidism. The DNA is TGTGCCAGCAGTTACCCCGGGACAGGGGGCTACGAGCAGTACTTC. It specifies CASSYPGTGGYEQYF.